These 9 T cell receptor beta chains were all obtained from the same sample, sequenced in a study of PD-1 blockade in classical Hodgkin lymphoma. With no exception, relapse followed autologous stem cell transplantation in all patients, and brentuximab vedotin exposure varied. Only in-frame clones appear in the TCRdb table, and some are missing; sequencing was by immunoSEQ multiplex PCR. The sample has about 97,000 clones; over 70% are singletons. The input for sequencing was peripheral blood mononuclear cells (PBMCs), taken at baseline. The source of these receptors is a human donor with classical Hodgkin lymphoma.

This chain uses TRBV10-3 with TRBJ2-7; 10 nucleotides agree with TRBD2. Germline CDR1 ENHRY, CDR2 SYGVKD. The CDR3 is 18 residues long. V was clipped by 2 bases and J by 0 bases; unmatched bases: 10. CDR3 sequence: CAISEQGTSAQSSYEQYF. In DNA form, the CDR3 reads TGTGCCATCAGTGAGCAAGGGACTAGCGCTCAAAGCTCCTACGAGCAGTACTTC.

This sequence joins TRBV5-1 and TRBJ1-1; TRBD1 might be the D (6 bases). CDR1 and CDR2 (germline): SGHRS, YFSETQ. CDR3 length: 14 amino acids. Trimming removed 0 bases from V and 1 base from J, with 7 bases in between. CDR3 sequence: CASSLDRANTEAFF. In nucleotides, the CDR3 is TGCGCCAGCAGCTTGGACAGGGCGAACACTGAAGCTTTCTTT. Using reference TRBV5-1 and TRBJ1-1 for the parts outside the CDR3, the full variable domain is KAGVTQTPRYLIKTRGQQVTLSCSPISGHRSVSWYQQTPGQGLQFLFEYFSETQRNKGNFPGRFSGRQFSNSRSEMNVSTLELGDSALYLCASSLDRANTEAFFGQGTRLTVV.

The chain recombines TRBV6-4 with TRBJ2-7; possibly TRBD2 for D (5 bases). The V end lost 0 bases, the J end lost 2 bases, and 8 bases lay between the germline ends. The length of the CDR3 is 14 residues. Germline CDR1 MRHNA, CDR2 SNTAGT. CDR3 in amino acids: CASSDSRAPYEQYF. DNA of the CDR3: TGTGCCAGCAGTGACTCGAGGGCCCCCTACGAGCAGTACTTC.

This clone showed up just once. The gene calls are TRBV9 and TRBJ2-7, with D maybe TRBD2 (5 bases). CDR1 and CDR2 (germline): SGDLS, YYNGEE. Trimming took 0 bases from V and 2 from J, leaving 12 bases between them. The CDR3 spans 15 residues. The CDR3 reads CASSVGGRGTYEQYF. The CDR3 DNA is TGTGCCAGCAGCGTAGGTGGTCGAGGGACCTACGAGCAGTACTTC. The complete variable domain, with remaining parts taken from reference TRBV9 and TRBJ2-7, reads DSGVTQTPKHLITATGQRVTLRCSPRSGDLSVYWYQQSLDQGLQFLIQYYNGEERAKGNILERFSAQQFPDLHSELNLSSLELGDSALYFCASSVGGRGTYEQYFGPGTRLTVT.

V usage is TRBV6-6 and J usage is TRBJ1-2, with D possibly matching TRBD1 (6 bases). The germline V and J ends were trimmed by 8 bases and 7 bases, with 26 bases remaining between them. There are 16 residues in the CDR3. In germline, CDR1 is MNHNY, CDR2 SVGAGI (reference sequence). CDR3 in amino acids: CASATTTGQGYFGYTF. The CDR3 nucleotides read TGTGCCAGCGCAACAACCACGGGGCAGGGGTACTTTGGCTACACCTTC.

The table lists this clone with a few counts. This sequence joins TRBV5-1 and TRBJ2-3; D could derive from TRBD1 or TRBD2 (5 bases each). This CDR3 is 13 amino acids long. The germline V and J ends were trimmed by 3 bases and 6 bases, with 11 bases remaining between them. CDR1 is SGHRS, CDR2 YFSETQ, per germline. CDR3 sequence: CASSSAWGDTQYF. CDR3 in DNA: TGCGCCAGCAGCTCGGCCTGGGGGGATACGCAGTATTTT.

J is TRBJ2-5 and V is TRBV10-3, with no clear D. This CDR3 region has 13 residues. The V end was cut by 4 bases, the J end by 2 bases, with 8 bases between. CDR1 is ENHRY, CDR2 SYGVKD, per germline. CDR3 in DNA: TGTGCCATCAGTGGGCTGGGTCAAGAGACCCAGTACTTC. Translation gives CAISGLGQETQYF.

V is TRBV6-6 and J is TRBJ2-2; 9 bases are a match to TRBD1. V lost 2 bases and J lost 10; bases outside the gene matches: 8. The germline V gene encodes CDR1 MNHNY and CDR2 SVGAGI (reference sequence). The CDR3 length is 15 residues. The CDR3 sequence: CASSYAGTGNEELFF. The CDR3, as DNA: TGTGCCAGCAGTTACGCCGGGACAGGGAATGAGGAGCTGTTTTTT.

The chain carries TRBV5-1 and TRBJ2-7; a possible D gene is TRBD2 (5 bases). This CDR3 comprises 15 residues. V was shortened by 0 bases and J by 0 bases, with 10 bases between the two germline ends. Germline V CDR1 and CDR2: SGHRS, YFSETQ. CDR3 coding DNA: TGCGCCAGCAGCTTGGGGTGGGAGTCCTCCTACGAGCAGTACTTC. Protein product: CASSLGWESSYEQYF.